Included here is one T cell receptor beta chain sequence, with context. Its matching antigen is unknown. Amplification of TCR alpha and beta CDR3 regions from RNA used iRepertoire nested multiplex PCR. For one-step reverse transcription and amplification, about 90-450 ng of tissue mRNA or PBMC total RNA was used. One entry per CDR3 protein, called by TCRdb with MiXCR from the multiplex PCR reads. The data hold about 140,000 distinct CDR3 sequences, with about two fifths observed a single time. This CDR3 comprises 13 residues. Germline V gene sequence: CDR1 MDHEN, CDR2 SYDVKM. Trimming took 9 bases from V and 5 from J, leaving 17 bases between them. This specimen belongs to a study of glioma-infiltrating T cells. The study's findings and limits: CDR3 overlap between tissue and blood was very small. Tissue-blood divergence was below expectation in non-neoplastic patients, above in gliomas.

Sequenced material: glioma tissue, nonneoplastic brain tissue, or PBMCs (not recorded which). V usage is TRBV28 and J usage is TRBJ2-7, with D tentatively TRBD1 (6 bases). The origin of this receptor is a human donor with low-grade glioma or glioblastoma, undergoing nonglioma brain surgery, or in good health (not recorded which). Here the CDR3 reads CASHRDPGNEQYF. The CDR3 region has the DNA TGTGCCAGTCACAGGGACCCGGGGAACGAGCAGTACTTC.